Below, one TCR beta chain is given with its context. At the DNA level, this CDR3 is encoded by other sequences in the same sample as well. Germline V gene data show CDR1 as SGHRS and CDR2 as YFSETQ. The trim removed 3 bases at V and 4 bases at J, leaving 3 bases unmatched. The length of the CDR3 is 14 residues. This entry is derived from a study of shared clonotypes between healthy human individuals. Only in-frame clones appear in the TCRdb table, and some are missing; sequencing was by immunoSEQ multiplex PCR. The sample lists hundreds of thousands of clones, roughly 70% occurring once. The TCR was taken from a woman in her thirties in good health. The V and J genes are TRBV5-1 and TRBJ1-3; 8 nucleotides match TRBD1. The sequenced sample consisted of memory CD4+ T cells sorted from blood. Documented subset: CD45RA-negative fraction. The chain's CDR3 is CASSSGTGGNTIYF. The CDR3 nucleotides are TGCGCCAGCAGCTCGGGGACAGGCGGAAACACCATATATTTT.